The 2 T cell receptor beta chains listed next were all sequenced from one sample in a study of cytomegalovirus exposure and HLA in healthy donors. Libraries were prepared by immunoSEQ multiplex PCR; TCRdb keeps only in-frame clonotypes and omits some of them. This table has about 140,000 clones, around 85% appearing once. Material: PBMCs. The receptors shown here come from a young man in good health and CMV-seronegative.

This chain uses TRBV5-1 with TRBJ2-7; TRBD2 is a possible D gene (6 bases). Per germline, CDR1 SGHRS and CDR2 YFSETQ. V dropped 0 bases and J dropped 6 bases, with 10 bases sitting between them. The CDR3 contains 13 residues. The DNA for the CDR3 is TGCGCCAGCAGCTTGGACGGGAGCGGCGAGCAGTACTTC. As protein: CASSLDGSGEQYF.

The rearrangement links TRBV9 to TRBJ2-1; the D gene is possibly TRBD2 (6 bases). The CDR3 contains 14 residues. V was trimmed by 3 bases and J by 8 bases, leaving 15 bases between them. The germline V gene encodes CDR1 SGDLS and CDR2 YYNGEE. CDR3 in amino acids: CASSAYQGGDEQFF. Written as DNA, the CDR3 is TGTGCCAGCAGCGCGTACCAGGGAGGTGATGAGCAGTTCTTC.